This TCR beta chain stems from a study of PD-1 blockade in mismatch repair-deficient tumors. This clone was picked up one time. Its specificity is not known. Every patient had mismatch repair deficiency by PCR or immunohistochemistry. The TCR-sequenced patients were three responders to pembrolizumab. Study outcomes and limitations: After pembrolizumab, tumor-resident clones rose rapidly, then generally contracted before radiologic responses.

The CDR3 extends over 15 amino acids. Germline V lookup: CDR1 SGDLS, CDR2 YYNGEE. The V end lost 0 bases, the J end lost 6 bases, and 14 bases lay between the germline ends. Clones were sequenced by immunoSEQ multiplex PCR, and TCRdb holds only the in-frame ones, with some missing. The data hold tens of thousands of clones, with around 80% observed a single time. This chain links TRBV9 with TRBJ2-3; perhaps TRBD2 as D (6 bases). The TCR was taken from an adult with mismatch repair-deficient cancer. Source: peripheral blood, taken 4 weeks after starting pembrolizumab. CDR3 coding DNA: TGTGCCAGCAGCGTAGGTTTCGGGAGTGGCGATACGCAGTATTTT. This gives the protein CASSVGFGSGDTQYF.